What follows are 7 T cell receptor beta chains derived from one specimen sequenced in a study of T-cell memory formation after mild COVID-19. From the 5' RACE reads, TCRdb called clonotypes with MiXCR, one entry per CDR3 protein. This table holds 200,000 to 300,000 distinct CDR3 sequences, over 9% found once. Sample: PBMCs or a T cell subset sorted from them (not recorded which). The receptors here all came from a man between 18 and 35 years old who had mild COVID-19 (a few samples of this study predate the infection). Cell type and time point are not known.

The gene calls are TRBV7-3 and TRBJ2-1, with a weak D call TRBD2 (6 bases). The CDR3 loop spans 14 amino acids. Germline CDR1 reads SGHTA; CDR2 reads FQGTGA. V lost 5 bases to trimming and J lost 7 bases, with 15 bases between them. The CDR3 DNA reads as TGTGCCAGCAGCGGACCCGGGACTTTAAATGAGCAGTTCTTC. This gives the protein CASSGPGTLNEQFF. Based on the CDR3 plus reference TRBV7-3 and TRBJ2-1, the full variable domain is GAGVSQTPSNKVTEKGKYVELRCDPISGHTALYWYRQSLGQGPEFLIYFQGTGAADDSGLPNDRFFAVRPEGSVSTLKIQRTERGDSAVYLCASSGPGTLNEQFFGPGTRLTVL.

This sequence joins TRBV20-1 and TRBJ2-1; 8 bases align to TRBD1. The CDR3 runs 15 residues. The V and J ends lost 1 base and 5 bases, in that order; junction bases with no gene match: 7. The germline V gene encodes CDR1 DFQATT and CDR2 SNEGSKA (reference sequence). CDR3 sequence: CSARAVQGVDNEQFF. CDR3 sequence (DNA): TGCAGTGCTAGAGCCGTACAGGGGGTAGACAATGAGCAGTTCTTC.

The V call is TRBV3-1, the J call TRBJ2-1; D is perhaps TRBD2 (5 bases). The CDR3 has 13 residues. Between the trimmed V and J ends, which lost 2 bases and 10 bases, there was a span of 12 bases. The V gene's germline CDR1 is LGHDT and CDR2 YNNKEL (reference sequence). CDR3 sequence reads: CASSQFLGVEQFF. The CDR3 nucleotides are TGTGCCAGCAGCCAATTCCTGGGAGTCGAGCAGTTCTTC.

This clonotype has more than one count but fewer than ten. The chain couples TRBV5-1 to TRBJ1-3; 7 nucleotides align to TRBD1. CDR1 is SGHRS, CDR2 YFSETQ, per germline. Unmatched junction bases numbered 1, after V lost 4 bases and J lost 0 bases. This CDR3 comprises 14 residues. CDR3 residues: CASSGTDSGNTIYF. CDR3 nucleotide sequence: TGCGCCAGCAGCGGGACAGACTCTGGAAACACCATATATTTT.

This clonotype occurred a few times. The chain joins TRBV20-1 to TRBJ1-1, with 10 bases aligning to TRBD1. The CDR3 spans 14 residues. Germline V gene lookup returns CDR1 DFQATT and CDR2 SNEGSKA (reference sequence). V lost 4 bases to trimming and J lost 3 bases; unmatched junction nucleotides: 5. CDR3 region: CSAKADRGDTEAFF. CDR3 nucleotides: TGCAGTGCTAAAGCGGACAGGGGGGACACTGAAGCTTTCTTT.

There are many counts of this clonotype. The rearrangement uses TRBV5-1 and TRBJ2-5; TRBD2 aligns across 9 bases. Germline V gene lookup returns CDR1 SGHRS and CDR2 YFSETQ. Trimming at V came to 0 bases and at J to 3 bases, leaving 6 bases not matched to a gene. This CDR3 comprises 16 residues. CDR3: CASSLGLAGPKETQYF. DNA of the CDR3: TGCGCCAGCAGCTTGGGTCTAGCGGGGCCTAAAGAGACCCAGTACTTC.

This chain connects TRBV12-3 or TRBV12-4 to TRBJ1-5; D is undetermined. The V end was cut by 4 bases, the J end by 0 bases, with 16 bases between. CDR3 size: 17 residues. CDR3 loop: CASSSWRQPDSNQPQHF. The CDR3, as DNA: TGTGCCAGCAGTTCATGGAGGCAGCCCGATAGCAATCAGCCCCAGCATTTT.